Here is one T cell receptor beta chain with its context. Its cognate antigen is unknown. This sample is part of a study of human T cells and chemical hapten exposure. Turning to the study itself: Per-sample variation in TCR yield stemmed mainly from small pooled library volume differences. Study-wide results and caveats: DPC sensitization did not alter TCRs above 1 in 1000 frequency.

Germline V gene sequence: CDR1 MDHEN, CDR2 SYDVKM. With 2 bases removed from V and 5 bases from J, the gap between germline ends came to 8 bases. The CDR3 has 13 amino acids. Before extraction, the whole blood was not fractionated, and total RNA was taken from it. Per the original data handling: Individual samples carried between about 20,000 and 700,000 TCRs, with approximately 100,000 as the median. TCRdb analysed the 5' RACE reads with MiXCR anew, one entry per CDR3 protein. In this record, the V and J calls reflect TCRdb's handling and not the investigators' own analysis. Here the sample spans over 95,000 distinct CDR3 sequences, around 20% being singletons.

This receptor was obtained from a human donor in good health. The J gene is TRBJ2-3, the V gene TRBV28, with D unresolved. CDR3 in amino acids: CASSLRLGDTQYF. The CDR3 bases are TGTGCCAGCAGTTTAAGATTGGGAGATACGCAGTATTTT. The full variable domain, completed using reference TRBV28 and TRBJ2-3, is DVKVTQSSRYLVKRTGEKVFLECVQDMDHENMFWYRQDPGLGLRLIYFSYDVKMKEKGDIPEGYSVSREKKERFSLILESASTNQTSMYLCASSLRLGDTQYFGPGTRLTVL.